The sequence of this TCR beta chain was determined in a study of vaccination and CD4 T cells after COVID-19 (dated by TCRdb to between 2022 and 2023). Broadly, across the study: SARS-CoV-2 positivity had been established in the convalescent patients by nasal swab PCR, and mild disease was recorded in about 9 of these patients and severe disease in one. As controls, cultures received a CEFX viral epitope pool (the positive control), an HIV-1 Nef peptide pool (the negative control), or no peptide at all. Post-vaccine blood samples were obtained a median of around 74 days after the second vaccine dose, with a range of roughly 12 to 250 days. Culture stimuli were overlapping spike peptide pools from SARS-CoV-2 and from the common cold coronaviruses HCoV-NL63, HCoV-OC43 and HCoV-229E. Post-COVID blood samples were collected from convalescent patients a median of approximately 93 days after diagnosis, with a range of about 35 to 161 days. The convalescent cohort comprised six males and four females, including two Hispanic individuals, seven Caucasians, two Asians and one multiracial person. Participants received two doses of either the Pfizer-BioNTech BNT162b2 vaccine (n=8) or the Moderna mRNA-1273 vaccine (n=2). In over 8 COVID-19 convalescent patients and a few infection-naive healthy vaccine recipients, researchers compared the spike-specific CD4+ TCR repertoire from before mRNA vaccination with the repertoire from after. Overall study results and their limits: Nearly all vaccine-specific clones in convalescent patients (304 of 307) were mono-reactive for SARS-CoV-2 spike rather than cross-reactive with common cold coronaviruses. Among convalescent patients, a median about 86% of the SARS-CoV-2-reactive clones seen after vaccination appeared only after vaccination, which suggests priming specific to the vaccine. The number of convalescent patients in the study was relatively small, and the study did not examine early timepoints following natural infection. Although the median number of SARS-CoV-2-reactive clonotypes went up from roughly 19 after infection to more than 30 after vaccination, the increase was not significant.

Library preparation used PCR. At the Johns Hopkins FTIC core, DNA from the cultured CD4+ T cells underwent TCR sequencing with the Oncomine TCR Beta short-read assay. Genomic DNA was extracted from the cultured CD4+ T cells with the QIAamp micro DNA kit. Oncomine TCR Beta libraries from cultured CD4+ T cells were pooled with unique dual indexes and sequenced on an Illumina iSeq 100. The original pipeline was this. Non-productive sequences were removed, and CDR3s not starting with C, not ending with F or W, or shorter than 7 amino acids were discarded. The MANAFEST web application identified antigen-specific clonotypes by comparing peptide-stimulated wells against reference wells and other culture wells. For a clone to be called positive, the clone needed an FDR below 0.05, an odds ratio above 5, and a productive frequency above 0.1% in at least two of three replicate wells. Cross-reactive clonotypes were defined as significantly expanded in both SARS-CoV-2 spike wells and at least one common cold coronavirus spike condition. Similarity between CDR3 sequences was evaluated in R version 3.6.1 using Levenshtein distances (stringdist) and unrooted phylogenetic trees (ape). TCRdb reprocessing: public reads trimmed at Q25 with fastp, clones called with MiXCR, in-frame beta chains kept. Records with the same CDR3 protein are collapsed into one entry carrying the most frequent genes and DNA. These V and J calls are TCRdb output, not the study's own analysis. The sample yields 13,000 to 15,000 distinct CDR3 sequences; about 40% were counted once. The top ten hold roughly 14% of the sample.

This clonotype was detected a few times. The specificity of this receptor is unknown. It has no much larger one-base neighbor in the sample; base qualities were not kept. This specimen's treatment or condition label, per the study, means: approximately 9-day PBMC culture with coronavirus spike peptide pools or control peptides (ViraFEST assay). The study used the ViraFEST assay, which expanded antigen-specific T cells with peptide pools and then identified expanded clonotypes by TCR sequencing. Positive SARS-CoV-2 PCR tests in the convalescent patients dated from March to December 2020, before Alpha, Beta and Delta variants emerged in the United States. Each well held two million PBMCs cultured with 9 to 10 ug/ml peptide pools in IMDM containing around 4.5% human AB serum and roughly 9 IU/ml IL-2. Half of the culture medium was replaced with fresh IL-2-containing medium on days 3 and 7. After 10 to 11 days of culture, CD4+ T cells were isolated by negative selection with the EasySep CD4+ T cell isolation kit. Ficoll-Paque Plus gradient centrifugation was used to isolate PBMCs from whole blood, and the isolated PBMCs were then either used fresh or cryopreserved at -140C. Triplicate wells were generally used for each culture condition.

Input material: CD4+ T cells from blood, cultured in vitro. This TCR was recovered from a human donor who had recovered from COVID-19.

The sequenced DNA is TGTGCCAGCAGCTTAGCCTGGGGGGAATCCGACTACACCTTC. It translates to CASSLAWGESDYTF. The chain employs TRBV7-9 and TRBJ1-2; TRBD1 is perhaps the D gene, given 5 matching bases. There are 14 amino acids in the CDR3, from cysteine to phenylalanine inclusive. The entry retains the CDR3 DNA only, 42 bases that are in frame from base 1. Via the germline V gene (reference sequence), CDR1 is SEHNR and CDR2 FQNEAQ. V is cut by 0 bases and J by 10 bases, and the space between the germline ends is 15 bases.